This T cell receptor beta chain was sequenced during a study of kidney transplant recipient with SARS-CoV-2 infection. Via MiXCR, TCRdb re-called the reads, giving one row per CDR3 protein. The sample consists of fewer than 250,000 distinct CDR3 sequences, less than 35% of them appearing once. This clonotype was detected a few times. Sequencing used a blood sample, obtained at baseline and on roughly day 110 from a kidney transplant recipient. This TCR came from a male patient aged 25-45 years who had COVID-19 and was a kidney transplant recipient. These T cells may partly come from the graft donor.

The CDR3 here is CASSAGPRDPGELFF. CDR3 DNA sequence: TGTGCCAGCAGCGCGGGTCCACGAGATCCCGGGGAGCTGTTTTTT. This chain joins TRBV5-4 and TRBJ2-2, with D perhaps TRBD2 (5 bases). V lost 4 bases and J 6 bases, leaving 16 bases between the germline ends. The CDR3 contains 15 residues. Per germline, CDR1 SGHNT and CDR2 YYREEE (reference sequence).